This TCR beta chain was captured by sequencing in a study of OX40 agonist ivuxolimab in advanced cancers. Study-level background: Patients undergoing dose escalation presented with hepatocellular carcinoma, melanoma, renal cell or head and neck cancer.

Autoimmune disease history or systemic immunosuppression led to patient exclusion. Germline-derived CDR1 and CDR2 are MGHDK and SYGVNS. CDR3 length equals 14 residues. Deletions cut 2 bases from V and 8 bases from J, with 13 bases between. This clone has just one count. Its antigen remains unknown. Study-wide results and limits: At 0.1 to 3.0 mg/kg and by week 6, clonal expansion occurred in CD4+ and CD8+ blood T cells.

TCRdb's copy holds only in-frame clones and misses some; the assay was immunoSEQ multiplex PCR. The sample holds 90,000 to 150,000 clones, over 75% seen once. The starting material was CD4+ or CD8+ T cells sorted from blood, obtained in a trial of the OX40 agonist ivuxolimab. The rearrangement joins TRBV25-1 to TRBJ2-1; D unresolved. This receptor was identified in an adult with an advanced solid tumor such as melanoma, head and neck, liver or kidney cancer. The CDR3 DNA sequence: TGTGCCAGCAGTGAAATGAAAAGTTGGGATGAGCAGTTCTTC. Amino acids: CASSEMKSWDEQFF.